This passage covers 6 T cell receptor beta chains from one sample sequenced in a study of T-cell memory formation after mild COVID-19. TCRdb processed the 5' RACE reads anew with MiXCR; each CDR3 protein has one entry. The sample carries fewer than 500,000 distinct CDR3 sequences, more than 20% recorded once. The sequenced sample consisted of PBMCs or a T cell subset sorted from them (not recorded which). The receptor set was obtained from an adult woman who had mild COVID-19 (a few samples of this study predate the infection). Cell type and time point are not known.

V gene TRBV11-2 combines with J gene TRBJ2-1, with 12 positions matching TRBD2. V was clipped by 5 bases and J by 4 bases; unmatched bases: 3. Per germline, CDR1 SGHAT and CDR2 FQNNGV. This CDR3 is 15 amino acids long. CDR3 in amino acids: CASSQTSGSYNEQFF. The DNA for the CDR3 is TGTGCCAGCAGCCAGACTAGCGGGAGTTACAATGAGCAGTTCTTC. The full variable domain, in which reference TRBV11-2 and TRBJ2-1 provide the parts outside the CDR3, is EAGVAQSPRYKIIEKRQSVAFWCNPISGHATLYWYQQILGQGPKLLIQFQNNGVVDDSQLPKDRFSAERLKGVDSTLKIQPAKLEDSAVYLCASSQTSGSYNEQFFGPGTRLTVL.

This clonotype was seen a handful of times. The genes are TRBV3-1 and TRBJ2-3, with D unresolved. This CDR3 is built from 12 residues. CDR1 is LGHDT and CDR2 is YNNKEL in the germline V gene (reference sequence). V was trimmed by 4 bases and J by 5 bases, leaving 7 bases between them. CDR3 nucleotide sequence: TGTGCCAGCAGCCCCAATTTAGATACGCAGTATTTT. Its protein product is CASSPNLDTQYF.

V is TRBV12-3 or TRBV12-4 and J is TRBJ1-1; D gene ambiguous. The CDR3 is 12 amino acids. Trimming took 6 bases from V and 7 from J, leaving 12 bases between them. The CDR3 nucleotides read TGTGCCAGCAGGGAAAGGTTTAATGAAGCTTTCTTT. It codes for CASRERFNEAFF.

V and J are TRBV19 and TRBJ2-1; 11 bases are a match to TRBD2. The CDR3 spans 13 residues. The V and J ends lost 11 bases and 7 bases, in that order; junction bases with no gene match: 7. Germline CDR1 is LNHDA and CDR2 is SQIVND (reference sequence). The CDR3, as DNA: TGTGCCGACCCGGGACTAGCGGCGAATGAGCAGTTCTTC. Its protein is CADPGLAANEQFF.

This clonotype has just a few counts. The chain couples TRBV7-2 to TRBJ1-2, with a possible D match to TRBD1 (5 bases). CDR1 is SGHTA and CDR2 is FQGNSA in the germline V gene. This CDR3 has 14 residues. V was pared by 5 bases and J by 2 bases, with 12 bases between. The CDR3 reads CASSLGWGNYGYTF. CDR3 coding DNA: TGTGCCAGCAGCCTCGGATGGGGCAACTATGGCTACACCTTC.

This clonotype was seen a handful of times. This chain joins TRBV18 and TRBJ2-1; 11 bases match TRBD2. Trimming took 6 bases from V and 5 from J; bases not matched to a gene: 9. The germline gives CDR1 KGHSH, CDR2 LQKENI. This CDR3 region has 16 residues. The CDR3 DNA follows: TGTGCCAGCTCCCCGAACGTACTAGCGGGGGACAATGAGCAGTTCTTC. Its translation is CASSPNVLAGDNEQFF.